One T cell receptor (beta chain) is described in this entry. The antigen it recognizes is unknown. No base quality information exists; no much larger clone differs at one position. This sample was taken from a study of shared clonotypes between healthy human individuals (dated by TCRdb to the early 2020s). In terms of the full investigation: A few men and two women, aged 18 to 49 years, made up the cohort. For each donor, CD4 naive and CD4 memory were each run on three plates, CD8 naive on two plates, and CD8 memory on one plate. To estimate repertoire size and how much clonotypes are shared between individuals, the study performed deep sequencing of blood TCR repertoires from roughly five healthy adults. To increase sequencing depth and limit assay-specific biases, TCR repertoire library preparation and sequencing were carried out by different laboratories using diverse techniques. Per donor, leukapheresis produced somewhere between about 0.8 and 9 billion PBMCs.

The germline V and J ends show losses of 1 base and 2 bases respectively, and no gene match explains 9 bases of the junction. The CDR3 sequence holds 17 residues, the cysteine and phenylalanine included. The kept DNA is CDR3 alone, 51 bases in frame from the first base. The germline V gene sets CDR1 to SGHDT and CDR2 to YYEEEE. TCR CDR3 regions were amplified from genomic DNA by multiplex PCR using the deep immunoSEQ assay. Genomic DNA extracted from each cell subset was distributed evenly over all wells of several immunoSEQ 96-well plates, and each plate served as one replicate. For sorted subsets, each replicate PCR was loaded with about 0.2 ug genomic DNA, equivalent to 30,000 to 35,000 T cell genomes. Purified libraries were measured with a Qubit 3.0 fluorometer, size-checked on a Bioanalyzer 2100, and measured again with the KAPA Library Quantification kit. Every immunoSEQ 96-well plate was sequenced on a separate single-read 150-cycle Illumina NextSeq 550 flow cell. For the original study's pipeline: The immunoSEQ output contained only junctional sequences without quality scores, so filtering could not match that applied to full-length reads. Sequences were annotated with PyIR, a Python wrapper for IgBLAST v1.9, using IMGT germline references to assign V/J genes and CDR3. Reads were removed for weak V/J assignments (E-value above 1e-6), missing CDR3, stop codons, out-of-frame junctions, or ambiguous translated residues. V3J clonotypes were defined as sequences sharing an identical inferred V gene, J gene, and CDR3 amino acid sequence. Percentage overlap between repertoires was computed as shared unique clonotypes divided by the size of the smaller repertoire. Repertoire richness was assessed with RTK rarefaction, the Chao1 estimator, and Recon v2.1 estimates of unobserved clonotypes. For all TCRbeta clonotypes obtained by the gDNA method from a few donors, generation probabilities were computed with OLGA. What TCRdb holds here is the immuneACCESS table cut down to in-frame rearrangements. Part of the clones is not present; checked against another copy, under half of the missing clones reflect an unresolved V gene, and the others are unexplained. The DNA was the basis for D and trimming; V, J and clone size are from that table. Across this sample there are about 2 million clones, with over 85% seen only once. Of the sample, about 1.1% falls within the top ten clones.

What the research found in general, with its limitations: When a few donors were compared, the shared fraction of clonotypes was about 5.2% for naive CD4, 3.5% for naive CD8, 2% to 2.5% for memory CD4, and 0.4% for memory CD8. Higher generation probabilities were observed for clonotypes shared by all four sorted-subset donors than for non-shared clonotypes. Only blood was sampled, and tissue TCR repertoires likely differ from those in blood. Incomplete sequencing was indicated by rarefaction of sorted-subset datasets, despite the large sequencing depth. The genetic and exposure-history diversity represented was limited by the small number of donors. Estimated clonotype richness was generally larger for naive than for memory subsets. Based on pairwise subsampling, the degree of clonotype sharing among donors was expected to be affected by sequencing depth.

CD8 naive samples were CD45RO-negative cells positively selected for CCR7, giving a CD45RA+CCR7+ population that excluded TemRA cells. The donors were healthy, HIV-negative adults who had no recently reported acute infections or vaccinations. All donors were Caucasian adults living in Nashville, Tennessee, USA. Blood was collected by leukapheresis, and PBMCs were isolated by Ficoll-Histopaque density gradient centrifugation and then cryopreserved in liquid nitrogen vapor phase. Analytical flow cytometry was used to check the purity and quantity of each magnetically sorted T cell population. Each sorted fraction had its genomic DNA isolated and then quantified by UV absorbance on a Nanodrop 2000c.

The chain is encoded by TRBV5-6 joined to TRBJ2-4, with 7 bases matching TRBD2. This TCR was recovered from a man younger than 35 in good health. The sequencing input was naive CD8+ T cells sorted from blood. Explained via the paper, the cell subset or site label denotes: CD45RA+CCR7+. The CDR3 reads CASSLPPRSGTKNIQYF. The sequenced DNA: TGTGCCAGCAGCTTGCCCCCCCGCAGCGGGACCAAAAACATTCAGTACTTC.